This TCR beta chain is drawn from a study of blood T cell repertoires in COVID-19. Study-level information: Samples came from the United States, Italy and Spain, spanning acute and convalescent COVID-19. PBMCs, B-cell-depleted T cells, or T cells were the source of the cDNA or gDNA that made up the material.

Original methodology: Estimated nucleated cell counts came from reference gene primer amplification. Assay: immunoSEQ multiplex PCR; the TCRdb copy retains only in-frame clones and omits some. V, J and clone size derive from that table, while D and trimming were established from the DNA sequence. The sample records 90,000 to 150,000 clones, about two thirds being singletons. Sequenced material: peripheral blood. This clonotype originated in a human donor with acute or convalescent COVID-19. The donor label of this sample is uncertain.

The CDR3 DNA reads as TGTGCCAGCAGCTCCAGCGGGGGAAGGGCAGATACGCAGTATTTT. It encodes CASSSSGGRADTQYF. The chain links TRBV6-5 to TRBJ2-3; 8 nucleotides match TRBD2. The CDR3 consists of 15 residues. V gave up 6 bases and J gave up 4 bases; unmatched junction bases: 9. Germline-derived CDR1 and CDR2 are MNHEY and SVGAGI.